The 32 T cell receptor beta chains presented below share a single source sample, sequenced in a study. TCRdb re-called the 5' RACE reads through MiXCR, storing one row per CDR3 protein. The repertoire holds tens of thousands of distinct CDR3 sequences, 28% seen once, with roughly 1.9% in the top ten. Sequenced material: naive CD4+ T cells sorted from blood. The subset: naive CD4+ T cells, CD4+CD45RA+CD25-. Receptor source: a female donor with breast cancer.

On this clonotype: The junction and the germline gene differ at one end; a read error may be behind it. The chain combines TRBV5-1 with TRBJ1-1; 7 bases map to TRBD1. This CDR3 has 16 residues. In germline, CDR1 is SGHRS, CDR2 YFSETQ. The CDR3 nucleotides read TGCGCCAGCAGCTTGGACCCGGGACAGTTGAACACTGAAGCTTCCTTT. Its protein product is CASSLDPGQLNTEASF.

V is TRBV6-2 or TRBV6-3 and J is TRBJ2-7; D call uncertain. Germline V gene lookup returns CDR1 MNHEY and CDR2 SVGEGT. The CDR3 length is 13 residues. The germline V and J ends were trimmed by 6 bases and 6 bases, with 15 bases remaining between them. The CDR3: CASSSPPRVEQYF. The DNA of the CDR3 is TGTGCCAGCAGCTCCCCCCCTAGAGTCGAGCAGTACTTC.

The J gene is TRBJ2-1, the V gene TRBV5-5; possibly TRBD1 for D (5 bases). Trimming pared 4 bases from V and 10 bases from J, leaving 21 bases between. Germline assignment: CDR1 SGHKS and CDR2 YYEKEE (reference sequence). There are 15 residues in the CDR3. The CDR3 bases are TGTGCCAGCAGCGCCTTACAGGCCTCGGTTGTAGAGCAGTTCTTC. The encoded protein is CASSALQASVVEQFF. The entire variable domain, with the rest obtained from reference TRBV5-5 and TRBJ2-1, is as follows: DAGVTQSPTHLIKTRGQQVTLRCSPISGHKSVSWYQQVLGQGPQFIFQYYEKEERGRGNFPDRFSARQFPNYSSELNVNALLLGDSALYLCASSALQASVVEQFFGPGTRLTVL.

This clonotype has only a few counts. The gene calls are TRBV5-1 and TRBJ1-1, with D unclear. Trimming pared 1 base from V and 5 bases from J, leaving 6 bases between. The CDR3 consists of 12 residues. Germline V gene data show CDR1 as SGHRS and CDR2 as YFSETQ. CDR3 loop: CASSLSSTEAFF. The CDR3 DNA reads as TGCGCCAGCAGCTTGAGTAGTACTGAAGCTTTCTTT.

The gene calls are TRBV9 and TRBJ2-7; 8 positions match TRBD2. Germline assignment: CDR1 SGDLS and CDR2 YYNGEE. The CDR3 has 14 amino acids. Germline trimming cut 3 bases from V and 0 bases from J; bases unmatched to any gene: 2. This CDR3 reads CASSAGLDSYEQYF. DNA for the CDR3: TGTGCCAGCAGCGCGGGACTAGACTCCTACGAGCAGTACTTC. The entire variable domain, with the rest obtained from reference TRBV9 and TRBJ2-7, is as follows: DSGVTQTPKHLITATGQRVTLRCSPRSGDLSVYWYQQSLDQGLQFLIQYYNGEERAKGNILERFSAQQFPDLHSELNLSSLELGDSALYFCASSAGLDSYEQYFGPGTRLTVT.

CDR3 DNA sequence: TGTGCCAGCAGCCGCGGACAGGGGGCTATATCAGCTTTCTTT. It encodes CASSRGQGAISAFF. The chain recombines TRBV7-9 with TRBJ1-1; 11 positions agree with TRBD1. Germline V gene sequence: CDR1 SEHNR, CDR2 FQNEAQ (reference sequence). V trimming: 5 bases; J trimming: 10 bases; junction bases outside the gene matches: 9. The CDR3 covers 14 residues.

This clonotype occurred many times. The chain joins TRBV7-8 to TRBJ1-6; D unclear. Trimming removed 1 base at V and 3 bases at J, with 13 bases between. This CDR3 comprises 17 residues. Germline values: CDR1 SGHVS, CDR2 FQNEAQ. CDR3 residues: CASSLGGWRDYNSPLHF. The CDR3, as DNA: TGTGCCAGCAGCTTAGGGGGTTGGCGGGACTATAATTCACCCCTCCACTTT. Complete variable domain (other parts from reference TRBV7-8 and TRBJ1-6): GAGVSQSPRYKVAKRGQDVALRCDPISGHVSLFWYQQALGQGPEFLTYFQNEAQLDKSGLPSDRFFAERPEGSVSTLKIQRTQQEDSAVYLCASSLGGWRDYNSPLHFGNGTRLTVT.

As for this clonotype: Compared with germline, one end of the junction differs, possibly owing to a read error. The chain combines TRBV20-1 with TRBJ2-3; D unclear. The CDR3 consists of 17 residues. CDR1 DFQATT and CDR2 SNEGSKA come from the germline V gene (reference sequence). The CDR3 sequence: CGARDIRARSGTDTQYF. CDR3 coding DNA: TGCGGTGCTAGAGATATCCGGGCCAGATCGGGCACAGATACGCAGTATTTT.

The gene calls are TRBV7-9 and TRBJ1-1; D uncertain. The V and J ends lost 0 bases and 5 bases respectively, with 4 bases between them. CDR1 is SEHNR and CDR2 is FQNEAQ in the germline V gene (reference sequence). The CDR3 length is 12 residues. The CDR3 DNA sequence: TGTGCCAGCAGCTTAGCGGGGACTGAAGCTTTCTTT. Amino acid sequence: CASSLAGTEAFF.

This clonotype has at least ten counts. This chain links TRBV7-2 with TRBJ2-6, with 7 bases fitting TRBD1. This CDR3 has 18 amino acids. J lost 0 bases, V lost 5 bases, and 10 bases had no gene match. Per germline, CDR1 SGHTA and CDR2 FQGNSA. CDR3 nucleotides: TGTGCCAGCAGCCTCCTCGGGACAGTAAACTCTGGGGCCAACGTCCTGACTTTC. Amino acid sequence: CASSLLGTVNSGANVLTF.

This chain joins TRBV2 and TRBJ2-1; tentatively, D is TRBD2 (6 bases). CDR1 and CDR2 (germline): SNHLY, FYNNEI. The V end was cut by 6 bases, the J end by 6 bases, with 24 bases between. The CDR3 has 17 residues. CDR3 residues: CASRGLAGTPEGNEQFF. In nucleotides, the CDR3 is TGTGCCAGCAGGGGGTTGGCGGGAACCCCCGAGGGCAATGAGCAGTTCTTC.

This clonotype was seen only a few times. The rearrangement links TRBV5-1 to TRBJ2-4; D perhaps matches TRBD2 (6 bases). Trimming removed 5 bases at V and 8 bases at J, with 17 bases between. CDR3 length: 14 residues. In germline, CDR1 is SGHRS, CDR2 YFSETQ. CDR3 in amino acids: CASRSGLMADIQYF. The CDR3 nucleotides are TGCGCCAGCAGGTCGGGACTGATGGCGGACATTCAGTACTTC.

This clonotype was seen only a few times. V and J are TRBV20-1 and TRBJ1-2; D gene unclear. Germline V lookup: CDR1 DFQATT, CDR2 SNEGSKA (reference sequence). The CDR3 covers 11 residues. V gave up 1 base and J gave up 7 bases, with 7 bases separating them. The CDR3 sequence is CSARVGFGYTF. The CDR3 coding sequence is TGCAGTGCTAGAGTAGGGTTTGGCTACACCTTC.

This sequence joins TRBV20-1 and TRBJ2-7; 7 bases agree with TRBD1. CDR1 is DFQATT, CDR2 SNEGSKA, per germline (reference sequence). The CDR3 consists of 12 residues. Germline trimming cut 5 bases from V and 3 bases from J; bases unmatched to any gene: 4. DNA of the CDR3: TGCAGTGCTGGACAGGAACGCTACGAGCAGTACTTC. Amino acids: CSAGQERYEQYF.

In the case of this clonotype: This likely comes from a read error, as the CDR3 has no conserved phenylalanine or tryptophan at its end. The genes are TRBV2 and TRBJ1-6, with D uncertain. V was trimmed by 4 bases and J by 8 bases, leaving 6 bases between them. The germline CDR1 and CDR2 sequences are SNHLY and FYNNEI. This CDR3 region has 12 residues. CDR3 sequence: CASSVGDSPLHS. CDR3 nucleotide sequence: TGTGCCAGCAGTGTGGGTGATTCACCCCTCCACTCT.

Only a few counts were recorded for this clonotype. This sequence joins TRBV4-1 and TRBJ2-1, with 11 bases identical to TRBD2. Trimming removed 1 base from V and 7 bases from J; junction bases left unmatched: 9. CDR1 is MGHRA, CDR2 YSYEKL, per germline. The CDR3 loop spans 17 amino acids. The CDR3 nucleotides are TGCGCCAGCAGCCAAGTTGATATGGGACTAGCGGTAAATGAGCAGTTCTTC. Encoded protein: CASSQVDMGLAVNEQFF.

In its sample, this clonotype was seen a few times. The rearrangement uses TRBV5-1 and TRBJ2-3, with 7 bases that match TRBD1. Trimming removed 2 bases from V and 3 bases from J; junction bases left unmatched: 6. CDR3 length equals 15 residues. CDR1 is SGHRS, CDR2 YFSETQ, per germline. The CDR3 reads CASSLQGMRTDTQYF. The CDR3 DNA sequence: TGCGCCAGCAGCTTACAGGGGATGAGGACAGATACGCAGTATTTT. The variable domain in full, completed from reference TRBV5-1 and TRBJ2-3, reads KAGVTQTPRYLIKTRGQQVTLSCSPISGHRSVSWYQQTPGQGLQFLFEYFSETQRNKGNFPGRFSGRQFSNSRSEMNVSTLELGDSALYLCASSLQGMRTDTQYFGPGTRLTVL.

The V gene is TRBV25-1, the J gene TRBJ2-5, with D possibly TRBD1 on 5 matching bases. Looked up from germline, CDR1 is MGHDK and CDR2 is SYGVNS. The CDR3 runs 13 residues. V lost 2 bases and J lost 7, with 11 bases in between. CDR3 region: CASSEEGVATQYF. CDR3 nucleotides: TGTGCCAGCAGTGAAGAAGGGGTCGCGACCCAGTACTTC.

In its sample, this clonotype was seen a few times. The chain combines TRBV11-2 with TRBJ1-2, with 11 bases matching TRBD1. Germline CDR1 SGHAT, CDR2 FQNNGV. This CDR3 is built from 17 residues. J lost 4 bases, V lost 4 bases, and 11 bases had no gene match. CDR3 bases: TGTGCCAGCAGCTCCCCCCCTCCGGGACAGGGGGGCTATGGCTACACCTTC. Translated, it gives CASSSPPPGQGGYGYTF.

This clonotype was picked up many times. The rearrangement uses TRBV6-1 and TRBJ2-1; TRBD2 matches 7 bases. The V and J ends lost 5 bases and 13 bases, in that order; junction bases with no gene match: 23. Germline loops: CDR1 MNHNS, CDR2 SASEGT. The CDR3 sequence is 17 residues long. The CDR3: CASSTRLARRRDSFQFF. DNA for the CDR3: TGTGCCAGCAGTACCCGACTAGCTCGAAGAAGAGACAGCTTTCAGTTCTTC.

This clonotype was seen at least ten times. An end of the junction differs from the germline gene, which may be a read error. This chain joins TRBV4-2 and TRBJ2-7; 8 nucleotides agree with TRBD2. In germline, CDR1 is LGHNA, CDR2 YNFKEQ. This CDR3 contains 15 residues. CDR3 protein: CASSQATSGLYEQYF. The CDR3 coding sequence is TGTGCCAGCAGTCAAGCCACTAGCGGCCTCTACGAGCAGTACTTC.

The table lists this clonotype with a few counts. J is TRBJ1-2 and V is TRBV6-1; D is uncertain. CDR1 and CDR2 (germline): MNHNS, SASEGT. Trimming shortened V by 3 bases and J by 4 bases, and 15 bases separated the two germline ends. The CDR3 extends over 15 amino acids. The CDR3 loop reads CASSDGSGLIYGYTF. In nucleotides, the CDR3 is TGTGCCAGCAGTGACGGATCCGGTCTGATCTATGGCTACACCTTC.

The rearrangement uses TRBV5-6 and TRBJ2-3; 11 bases map to TRBD2. Trimming removed 1 base from V and 2 bases from J; junction bases left unmatched: 3. CDR3 length: 16 residues. Looked up from germline, CDR1 is SGHDT and CDR2 is YYEEEE. The CDR3, as DNA: TGTGCCAGCAGCTTGACTAGCGGGAGCCTCACAGATACGCAGTATTTT. As protein: CASSLTSGSLTDTQYF.

The table lists this clonotype with a few counts. The rearrangement uses TRBV11-2 and TRBJ2-7, with no clear D. CDR3 length: 13 residues. Trimming cost V 5 bases and J 5 bases, with 13 bases left between them. CDR1 and CDR2 from the germline V gene are SGHAT and FQNNGV. This CDR3 reads CASSPRLDHEQYF. CDR3 in DNA: TGTGCCAGCAGCCCAAGATTAGATCACGAGCAGTACTTC.

J is TRBJ1-3 and V is TRBV4-1, with unresolved D. The CDR3 contains 15 residues. Between the trimmed V and J ends, which lost 3 bases and 4 bases, there was a span of 13 bases. Germline V gene sequence: CDR1 MGHRA, CDR2 YSYEKL. This CDR3 reads CASSQLTASGNTIYF. The CDR3 coding sequence is TGCGCCAGCAGCCAGCTTACTGCCAGCGGAAACACCATATATTTT.

For this clonotype: At one of its ends the junction is not consistent with the germline gene, which may arise from a read error. This chain uses TRBV9 with TRBJ2-1; 12 bases fit TRBD1. The CDR3 runs to 14 residues. CDR1 and CDR2 (germline): SGDLS, YYNGEE. The CDR3 DNA reads as TGTACCAGCGGAGGGGACAGGGGGCTTAGTGAGCAGCTCTTC. Its translation is CTSGGDRGLSEQLF.

There are a few counts of this clonotype. V gene TRBV5-5 combines with J gene TRBJ2-5; TRBD1 matches at 7 bases. This CDR3 is 21 amino acids long. CDR1 SGHKS and CDR2 YYEKEE come from the germline V gene (reference sequence). J gave up 5 bases and V 2 bases, and 27 bases lay outside the gene matches. Written as DNA, the CDR3 is TGTGCCAGCAGCTTATTGCCCTACAGGGGAAGAATGGGCCCTTCGAGCGAGACCCAGTACTTC. Translation gives CASSLLPYRGRMGPSSETQYF.

In its sample, this clonotype was seen a few times. The chain links TRBV7-2 to TRBJ1-1; the match to TRBD1 covers 9 bases. The trim removed 1 base at V and 10 bases at J, leaving 10 bases unmatched. Germline CDR1 SGHTA, CDR2 FQGNSA. This CDR3 is 15 amino acids long. This chain's CDR3 is CASSLDYGQGRRAFF. The CDR3 bases are TGTGCCAGCAGCTTAGATTACGGACAGGGGAGGAGAGCTTTCTTT.

V usage is TRBV15 and J usage is TRBJ2-1; TRBD2 matches at 7 bases. CDR3 length: 15 residues. Germline V lookup: CDR1 LNHNV, CDR2 YYDKDF (reference sequence). The trim removed 5 bases at V and 6 bases at J, leaving 10 bases unmatched. CDR3 residues: CATSAPGREFNEQFF. The CDR3, as DNA: TGTGCCACCAGCGCTCCAGGGCGGGAGTTCAATGAGCAGTTCTTC.

The rearrangement uses TRBV6-1 and TRBJ2-3; D may match TRBD1 or TRBD2 (6 bases each). CDR3 size: 14 residues. V lost 7 bases, J lost 2 bases, and 13 bases lay in between. The germline V gene encodes CDR1 MNHNS and CDR2 SASEGT. CDR3 DNA: TGTGCCAGCATTCAAGGGGGGTCCACAGATACGCAGTATTTT. Amino acid sequence: CASIQGGSTDTQYF.

This clonotype has only a few counts. This sequence joins TRBV4-3 and TRBJ2-3, with a weak D call TRBD1 (5 bases). V was shortened by 1 base and J by 2 bases, with 7 bases between the two germline ends. This CDR3 spans 14 amino acids. CDR1 and CDR2 from the germline V gene are LGHNA and YSLEER. CDR3 amino acids: CASSQGTLTDTQYF. The CDR3 bases are TGCGCCAGCAGCCAAGGGACACTCACAGATACGCAGTATTTT.

This chain uses TRBV5-1 with TRBJ2-1; D is undetermined. Trimming stripped 4 bases from V and 4 bases from J, with 18 bases between. CDR1 and CDR2 from the germline V gene are SGHRS and YFSETQ. The CDR3 has 16 residues. CDR3 nucleotides: TGCGCCAGCAGCCTTGCCCCCCGACGGAAATACAATGAGCAGTTCTTC. Translating it yields CASSLAPRRKYNEQFF.